One and the same sample provided the 9 T cell receptor beta chains below, sequenced in a study of T cell responses to AZD1222 COVID-19 vaccine. Only in-frame clones appear in the TCRdb table, and some are missing; sequencing was by immunoSEQ multiplex PCR. The sample lists under 100,000 clones; around 86% were seen once. This specimen was peripheral blood, taken on day 0 of AZD1222 vaccination. The receptors derive from an adult in good health.

This chain joins TRBV7-9 and TRBJ1-1, with D hard to call. Trimming left V 5 bases short and J 10 bases short, with 14 bases between. This CDR3 spans 12 amino acids. Germline CDR1 and CDR2: SEHNR and FQNEAQ (reference sequence). The CDR3 loop reads CASSREGLGAFF. Written as DNA, the CDR3 is TGTGCCAGCAGCCGGGAAGGACTTGGAGCTTTCTTT.

CDR3 loop: CASSLVSENNEQFF. CDR3 nucleotides: TGTGCCAGCAGCTTAGTTTCAGAGAACAATGAGCAGTTCTTC. The rearrangement links TRBV7-9 to TRBJ2-1; D is unclear. In germline, CDR1 is SEHNR, CDR2 FQNEAQ (reference sequence). CDR3 length: 14 amino acids. V was shortened by 1 base and J by 5 bases, with 9 bases between the two germline ends.

V is TRBV19 and J is TRBJ2-1, with 7 nucleotides matching TRBD2. This CDR3 is 15 amino acids long. V dropped 5 bases and J dropped 2; count of bases not matched to a gene: 6. CDR1 and CDR2 from the germline V gene are LNHDA and SQIVND (reference sequence). CDR3 nucleotides: TGTGCCAGTAGTGACACTAGCGCACCCTACAATGAGCAGTTCTTC. This encodes CASSDTSAPYNEQFF. The variable domain in full, completed from reference TRBV19 and TRBJ2-1, reads DGGITQSPKYLFRKEGQNVTLSCEQNLNHDAMYWYRQDPGQGLRLIYYSQIVNDFQKGDIAEGYSVSREKKESFPLTVTSAQKNPTAFYLCASSDTSAPYNEQFFGPGTRLTVL.

The gene calls are TRBV18 and TRBJ2-7; possible D gene TRBD1, 6 bases. The V gene's germline CDR1 is KGHSH and CDR2 LQKENI. The CDR3 is made up of 14 amino acids. Trimming stripped 3 bases from V and 5 bases from J, with 14 bases between. The CDR3 nucleotides are TGTGCCAGCTCACCGGCTGTACAGGGCAACGAGCAGTACTTC. It is translated as CASSPAVQGNEQYF.

Only one count was recorded for this clone. This chain joins TRBV2 and TRBJ2-7; TRBD2 agrees at 12 bases. Germline CDR1 is SNHLY and CDR2 is FYNNEI. This CDR3 contains 16 residues. V shed 5 bases and J 7 bases; nucleotides not matched to a gene: 12. The CDR3 loop reads CASSTRTSGILGEQYF. The CDR3 nucleotides read TGTGCCAGCAGTACACGGACTAGCGGGATTTTAGGGGAGCAGTACTTC. The variable domain in full, completed from reference TRBV2 and TRBJ2-7, reads EPEVTQTPSHQVTQMGQEVILRCVPISNHLYFYWYRQILGQKVEFLVSFYNNEISEKSEIFDDQFSVERPDGSNFTLKIRSTKLEDSAMYFCASSTRTSGILGEQYFGPGTRLTVT.

The chain recombines TRBV7-6 with TRBJ1-5; D not certain. Germline-derived CDR1 and CDR2 are SGHVS and FNYEAQ. This CDR3 has 15 amino acids. V was clipped by 1 base and J by 0 bases, with 7 bases between them. The CDR3 loop is CASSLGVGSNQPQHF. In DNA, the CDR3 is TGTGCCAGCAGCTTAGGAGTCGGTAGCAATCAGCCCCAGCATTTT.

The V and J genes are TRBV27 and TRBJ2-2, with unresolved D. The CDR3 spans 13 residues. CDR1 and CDR2 from the germline V gene are MNHEY and SMNVEV (reference sequence). Trimming removed 2 bases from V and 6 bases from J, with 7 bases in between. CDR3 sequence: CASSLLDPGELFF. CDR3 sequence (DNA): TGTGCCAGCAGTTTACTAGATCCCGGGGAGCTGTTTTTT.

The chain uses TRBV7-2 and TRBJ2-7; 9 bases map to TRBD1. The CDR3 runs 15 residues. J was trimmed by 6 bases and V by 5 bases; bases with no gene match: 11. Germline loops: CDR1 SGHTA, CDR2 FQGNSA. For the CDR3, the DNA is TGTGCCAGCAGCCTCAGGACAGGGGTAAAGCTCGAGCAGTACTTC. As protein: CASSLRTGVKLEQYF.

A few counts support this clone. One end of the junction is discordant with germline, which a read error may explain. This chain joins TRBV29-1 and TRBJ1-2; tentative D call: TRBD1 (5 bases). Germline values: CDR1 SQVTM, CDR2 ANQGSEA. This CDR3 has 12 amino acids. DNA of the CDR3: TGCAGCGTTGCCCTACCCGGAGGGGAAATTGGCTTC. Amino acid sequence: CSVALPGGEIGF.